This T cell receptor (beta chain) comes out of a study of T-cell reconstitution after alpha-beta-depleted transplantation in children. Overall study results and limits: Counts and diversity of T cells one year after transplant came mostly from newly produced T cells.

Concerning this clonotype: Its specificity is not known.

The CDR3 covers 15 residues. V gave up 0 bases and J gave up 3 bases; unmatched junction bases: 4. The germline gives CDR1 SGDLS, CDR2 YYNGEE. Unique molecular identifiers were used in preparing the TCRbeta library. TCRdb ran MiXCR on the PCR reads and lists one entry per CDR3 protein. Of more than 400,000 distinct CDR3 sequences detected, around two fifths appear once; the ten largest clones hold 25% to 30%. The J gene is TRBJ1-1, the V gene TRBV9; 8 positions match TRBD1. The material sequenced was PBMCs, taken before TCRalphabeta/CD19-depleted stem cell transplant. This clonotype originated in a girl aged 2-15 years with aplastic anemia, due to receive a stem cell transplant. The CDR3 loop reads CASSVGDRGDTEAFF. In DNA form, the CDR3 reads TGTGCCAGCAGCGTAGGTGACAGGGGCGACACTGAAGCTTTCTTT.